The 8 T cell receptor beta chains in this list originate from one sample, sequenced in a study of blood T cells in healthy people across ages (dated by TCRdb to 2014 to 2015). Library prep was done by 5' RACE. TCRdb records Illumina HiSeq 2500 as the sequencer. A second PCR of roughly 7 to 12 cycles was run with a J-beta primer mix and a sample-barcoded 5' primer. The raw public data were reprocessed by TCRdb itself: fastp quality trimming at Q25, MiXCR clonotype calling, in-frame beta chains only. Identical CDR3 proteins give one entry, which carries the most common genes and DNA. The sample records 450,000 to 700,000 distinct CDR3 sequences, roughly 28% of which are singletons. Of the sample, about 18% falls within the top ten clones. Source material: blood. The receptors here all came from a woman aged 70-85 years in good health.

The table lists this clonotype with many counts. The chain joins TRBV7-9 to TRBJ1-2; 7 positions match TRBD1. The ends lost 6 bases at V and 2 bases at J; junction bases unmatched: 3. This CDR3 spans 13 amino acids. The germline V gene has CDR1 SEHNR and CDR2 FQNEAQ (reference sequence). As DNA, the CDR3 is TGTGCCAGCAGGCCGACAGGGAACTATGGCTACACCTTC. Protein product: CASRPTGNYGYTF.

The V and J genes are TRBV3-1 and TRBJ1-2, with D maybe TRBD1 (6 bases). Germline V lookup: CDR1 LGHDT, CDR2 YNNKEL (reference sequence). V was shortened by 4 bases and J by 6 bases, with 15 bases between the two germline ends. This CDR3 has 14 residues. The CDR3 loop reads CASSLQGIPDGYTF. DNA for the CDR3: TGTGCCAGCAGCCTCCAGGGGATTCCTGATGGCTACACCTTC.

The chain recombines TRBV19 with TRBJ2-1; 14 bases are shared with TRBD2. The germline gives CDR1 LNHDA, CDR2 SQIVND (reference sequence). The CDR3 runs to 18 residues. The V gene end was trimmed by 5 bases and the J gene end by 8 bases; junction bases not matched to a gene: 14. This CDR3 reads CASSPRLAGGPRVHEQFF. CDR3 in DNA: TGTGCCAGTAGTCCTCGACTAGCGGGGGGGCCCAGAGTTCATGAGCAGTTCTTC.

J is TRBJ1-4 and V is TRBV10-3, with 7 bases that match TRBD1. V lost 5 bases, J lost 3 bases, and 9 bases stayed unmatched. Germline V lookup: CDR1 ENHRY, CDR2 SYGVKD. The CDR3 has 16 residues. The DNA for the CDR3 is TGTGCCATCAGTAAATACCGACAGGGTGCTAATGAAAAACTGTTTTTT. Amino acid sequence: CAISKYRQGANEKLFF.

The chain recombines TRBV11-2 with TRBJ2-5, with D tentatively TRBD2 (7 bases). There are 15 residues in the CDR3. CDR1 and CDR2 (germline): SGHAT, FQNNGV. Between the trimmed V and J ends, which lost 2 bases and 1 base, there was a span of 11 bases. The CDR3 DNA reads TGTGCCAGCAGCTTAAGGGGGACTATCCAAGAGACCCAGTACTTC. Its translation: CASSLRGTIQETQYF.

V and J are TRBV7-3 and TRBJ2-2; TRBD2 might be the D (6 bases). Germline CDR1 reads SGHTA; CDR2 reads FQGTGA. The V end was cut by 5 bases, the J end by 5 bases, with 12 bases between. The CDR3 runs 14 residues. CDR3 DNA: TGTGCCAGCAGCCCGTACAGCGGGACCGGGGAGCTGTTTTTT. Its protein is CASSPYSGTGELFF.

The chain is built from TRBV7-2 and TRBJ2-1, with TRBD2 matching over 9 bases. CDR1 is SGHTA and CDR2 is FQGNSA in the germline V gene. The J segment lost 9 bases and the V segment lost 1 base, leaving 1 base of the junction unmatched. The CDR3 consists of 13 residues. The CDR3 nucleotides read TGTGCCAGCAGCTTAGGGGGACTAGCTGAGCAGTTCTTC. This sequence encodes CASSLGGLAEQFF.

There are a few counts of this clonotype. The chain carries TRBV29-1 and TRBJ1-4, with D unclear. This CDR3 is built from 11 residues. V lost 4 bases and J lost 7, with 7 bases in between. Germline V lookup: CDR1 SQVTM, CDR2 ANQGSEA. The CDR3 loop reads CSVGGREKLFF. Written as DNA, the CDR3 is TGCAGCGTTGGAGGACGTGAAAAACTGTTTTTT.